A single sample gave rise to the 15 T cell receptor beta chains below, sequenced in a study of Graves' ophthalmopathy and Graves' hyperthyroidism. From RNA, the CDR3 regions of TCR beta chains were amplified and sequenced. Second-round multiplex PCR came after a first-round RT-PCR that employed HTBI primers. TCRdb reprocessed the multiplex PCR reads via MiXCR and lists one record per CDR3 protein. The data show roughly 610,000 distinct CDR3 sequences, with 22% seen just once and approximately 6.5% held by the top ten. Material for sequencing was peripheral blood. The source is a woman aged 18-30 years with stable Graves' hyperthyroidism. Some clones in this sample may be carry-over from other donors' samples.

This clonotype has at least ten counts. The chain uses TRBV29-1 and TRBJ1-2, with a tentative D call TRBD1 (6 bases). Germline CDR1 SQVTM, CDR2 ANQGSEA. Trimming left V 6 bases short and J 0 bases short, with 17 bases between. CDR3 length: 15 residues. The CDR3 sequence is CSVGASPPANYGYTF. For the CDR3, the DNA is TGCAGCGTGGGGGCTAGCCCTCCTGCTAACTATGGCTACACCTTC.

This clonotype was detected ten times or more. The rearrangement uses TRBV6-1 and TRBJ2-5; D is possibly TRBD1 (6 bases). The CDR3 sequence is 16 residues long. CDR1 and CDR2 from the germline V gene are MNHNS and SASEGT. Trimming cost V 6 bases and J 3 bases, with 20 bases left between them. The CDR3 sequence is CASRTIGGRIEETQYF. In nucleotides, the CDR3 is TGTGCCAGCAGGACCATTGGGGGCCGGATAGAAGAGACCCAGTACTTC.

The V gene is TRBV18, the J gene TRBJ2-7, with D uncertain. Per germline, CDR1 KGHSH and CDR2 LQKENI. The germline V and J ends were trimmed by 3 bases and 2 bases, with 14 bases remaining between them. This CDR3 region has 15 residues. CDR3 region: CASSPSLNSPYEQYF. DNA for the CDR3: TGTGCCAGCTCACCTTCCCTTAACTCGCCCTACGAGCAGTACTTC.

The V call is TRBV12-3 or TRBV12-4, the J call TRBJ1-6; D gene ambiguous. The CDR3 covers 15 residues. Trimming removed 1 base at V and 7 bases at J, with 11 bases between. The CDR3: CASSLGTGRNSPLHF. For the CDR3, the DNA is TGTGCCAGCAGTTTAGGGACCGGACGCAATTCACCCCTCCACTTT.

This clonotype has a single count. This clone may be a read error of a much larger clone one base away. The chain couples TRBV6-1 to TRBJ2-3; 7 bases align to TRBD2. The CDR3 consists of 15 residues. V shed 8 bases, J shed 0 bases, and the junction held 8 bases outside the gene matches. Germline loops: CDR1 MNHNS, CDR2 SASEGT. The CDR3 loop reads CASLGPAGSTDTQYF. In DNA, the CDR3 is TGTGCCAGCCTTGGACCAGCGGGGAGCACAGATACGCAGTATTTT.

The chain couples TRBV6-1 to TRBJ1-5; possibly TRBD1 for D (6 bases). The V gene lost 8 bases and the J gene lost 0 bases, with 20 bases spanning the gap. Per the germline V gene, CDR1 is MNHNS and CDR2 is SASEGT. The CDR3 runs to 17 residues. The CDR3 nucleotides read TGTGCCAGCGGAACTGCAGGGTGGGGACATAGCAATCAGCCCCAGCATTTT. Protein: CASGTAGWGHSNQPQHF.

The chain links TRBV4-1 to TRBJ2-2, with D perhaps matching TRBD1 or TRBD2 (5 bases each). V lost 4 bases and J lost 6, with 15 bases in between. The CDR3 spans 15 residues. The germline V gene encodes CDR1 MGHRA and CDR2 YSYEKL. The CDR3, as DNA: TGCGCCAGCAGCCCCCGGGGACGATTCGCCGGGGAGCTGTTTTTT. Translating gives CASSPRGRFAGELFF.

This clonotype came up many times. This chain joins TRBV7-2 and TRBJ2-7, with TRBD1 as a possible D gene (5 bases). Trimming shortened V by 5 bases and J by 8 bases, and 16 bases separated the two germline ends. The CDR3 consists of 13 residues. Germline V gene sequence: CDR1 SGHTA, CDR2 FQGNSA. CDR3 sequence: CASSPRTSRQQYF. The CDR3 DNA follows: TGTGCCAGCAGCCCTAGGACAAGTCGGCAGCAGTACTTC.

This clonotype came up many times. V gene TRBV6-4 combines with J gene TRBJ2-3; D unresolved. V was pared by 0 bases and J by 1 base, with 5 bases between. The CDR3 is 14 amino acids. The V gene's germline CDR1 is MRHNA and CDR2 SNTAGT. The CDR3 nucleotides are TGTGCCAGCAGTGACTCTCAGGGCACAGATACGCAGTATTTT. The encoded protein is CASSDSQGTDTQYF.

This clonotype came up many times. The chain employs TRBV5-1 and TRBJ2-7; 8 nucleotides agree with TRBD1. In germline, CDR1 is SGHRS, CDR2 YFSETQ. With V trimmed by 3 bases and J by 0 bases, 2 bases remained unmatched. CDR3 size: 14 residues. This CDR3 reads CASSSTGGSYEQYF. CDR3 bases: TGCGCCAGCAGCTCCACAGGGGGCTCCTACGAGCAGTACTTC.

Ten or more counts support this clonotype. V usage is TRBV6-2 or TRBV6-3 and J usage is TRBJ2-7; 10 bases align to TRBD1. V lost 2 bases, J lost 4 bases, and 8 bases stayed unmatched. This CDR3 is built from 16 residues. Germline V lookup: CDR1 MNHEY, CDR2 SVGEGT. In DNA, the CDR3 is TGTGCCAGCAGTTACCTACGGACAGGGGGAGAATACGAGCAGTACTTC. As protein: CASSYLRTGGEYEQYF.

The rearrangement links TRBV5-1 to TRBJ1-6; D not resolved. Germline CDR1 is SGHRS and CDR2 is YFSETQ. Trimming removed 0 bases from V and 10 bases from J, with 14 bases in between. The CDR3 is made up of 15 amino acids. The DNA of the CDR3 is TGCGCCAGCAGCTTGGGCGAGGGAATAAGCTCACCCCTCCACTTT. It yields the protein CASSLGEGISSPLHF.

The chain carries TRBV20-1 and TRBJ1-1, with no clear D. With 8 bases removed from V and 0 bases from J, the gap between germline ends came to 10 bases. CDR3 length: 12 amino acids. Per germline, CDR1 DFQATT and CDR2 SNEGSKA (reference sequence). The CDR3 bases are TGCAGTCGTATGACGGTGAACACTGAAGCTTTCTTT. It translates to CSRMTVNTEAFF.

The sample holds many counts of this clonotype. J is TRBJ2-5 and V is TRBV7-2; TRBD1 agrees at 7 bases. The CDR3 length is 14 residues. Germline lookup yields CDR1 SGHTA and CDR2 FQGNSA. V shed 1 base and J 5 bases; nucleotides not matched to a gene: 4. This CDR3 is CASSLDRGRETQYF. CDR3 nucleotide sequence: TGTGCCAGCAGCTTAGACAGGGGAAGGGAGACCCAGTACTTC.

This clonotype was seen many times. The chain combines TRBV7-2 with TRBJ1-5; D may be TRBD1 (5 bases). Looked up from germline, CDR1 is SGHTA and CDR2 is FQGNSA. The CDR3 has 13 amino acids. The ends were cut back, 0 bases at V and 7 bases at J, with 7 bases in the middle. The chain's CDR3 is CASSLAREQPQHF. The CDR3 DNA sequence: TGTGCCAGCAGCTTAGCCAGGGAGCAGCCCCAGCATTTT.